The 25 T cell receptor beta chains listed next were all sequenced from one sample in a study of blood T cell repertoires in COVID-19. TCRdb's table, derived via immunoSEQ multiplex PCR, lists solely in-frame clones and lacks some. The sample lists under 150,000 clones, about 86% occurring once. Input material: peripheral blood. Source of these receptors: a woman aged 60-75 years with acute or convalescent COVID-19.

This clone was recorded once. This chain links TRBV7-2 with TRBJ2-4; 8 positions match TRBD1. The CDR3 consists of 15 residues. Germline lookup yields CDR1 SGHTA and CDR2 FQGNSA. The V segment lost 5 bases and the J segment 2 bases; nucleotides outside the gene matches: 5. CDR3 in amino acids: CASSPTGGTKNIQYF. The CDR3 DNA is TGTGCCAGCAGCCCAACAGGGGGAACCAAAAACATTCAGTACTTC.

This clone was recorded a few times. The chain links TRBV2 to TRBJ2-7, with 7 bases aligning to TRBD1. Trimming removed 5 bases from V and 2 bases from J; junction bases left unmatched: 9. CDR1 is SNHLY and CDR2 is FYNNEI in the germline V gene. The CDR3 has 15 residues. The CDR3 sequence: CASSYRGSKTYEQYF. The DNA for the CDR3 is TGTGCCAGCAGTTACAGGGGTTCTAAGACCTACGAGCAGTACTTC.

The V call is TRBV19, the J call TRBJ1-1; maybe TRBD1 (5 bases). The V end was cut by 7 bases, the J end by 7 bases, with 19 bases between. The germline V gene has CDR1 LNHDA and CDR2 SQIVND (reference sequence). This CDR3 contains 14 residues. The CDR3 reads CASTIGGATSEAFF. CDR3 DNA: TGTGCCAGTACGATTGGAGGGGCGACGAGTGAAGCTTTCTTT. Supplemented by reference TRBV19 and TRBJ1-1, the full variable domain reads DGGITQSPKYLFRKEGQNVTLSCEQNLNHDAMYWYRQDPGQGLRLIYYSQIVNDFQKGDIAEGYSVSREKKESFPLTVTSAQKNPTAFYLCASTIGGATSEAFFGQGTRLTVV.

V and J are TRBV30 and TRBJ1-6; D gene uncertain. V dropped 1 base and J dropped 7 bases, with 8 bases sitting between them. The CDR3 spans 13 residues. Germline-derived CDR1 and CDR2 are GTSNPN and SVGIG (reference sequence). The CDR3 sequence is CAWSATQNSPLHF. DNA for the CDR3: TGTGCCTGGAGTGCCACCCAGAATTCACCCCTCCACTTT.

CDR3: CASSLNPGLAGTDEQFF. The CDR3 DNA sequence: TGTGCCAGCAGCTTAAATCCCGGACTAGCGGGAACCGATGAGCAGTTCTTC. This chain connects TRBV7-3 to TRBJ2-1; TRBD2 agrees at 12 bases. With V trimmed by 1 base and J by 8 bases, 9 bases remained unmatched. The length of the CDR3 is 17 residues. The germline CDR1 and CDR2 sequences are SGHTA and FQGTGA.

This chain uses TRBV29-1 with TRBJ1-1; unclear D gene. Germline CDR1 SQVTM, CDR2 ANQGSEA. This CDR3 spans 12 amino acids. V was clipped by 7 bases and J by 0 bases, with 9 bases between them. CDR3 protein: CSGGQLNTEAFF. As DNA, the CDR3 is TGCAGCGGCGGGCAACTGAACACTGAAGCTTTCTTT.

The chain links TRBV27 to TRBJ2-3, with 7 bases fitting TRBD1. Per germline, CDR1 MNHEY and CDR2 SMNVEV (reference sequence). The CDR3 length is 14 residues. J gave up 5 bases and V 3 bases, and 5 bases lay outside the gene matches. CDR3 in amino acids: CASSFKGAGDTQYF. The CDR3 nucleotides read TGTGCCAGCAGTTTCAAGGGGGCAGGAGATACGCAGTATTTT.

The V and J genes are TRBV6-5 and TRBJ1-2; D unresolved. With 6 bases removed from V and 4 bases from J, the gap between germline ends came to 12 bases. CDR3 length: 13 amino acids. Germline CDR1 MNHEY, CDR2 SVGAGI. CDR3 in amino acids: CASSPPRPYGYTF. Here the CDR3 DNA reads TGTGCCAGCAGCCCCCCGCGGCCCTATGGCTACACCTTC.

The sample holds one count of this clone. The chain joins TRBV7-9 to TRBJ2-5, with TRBD1 identical over 11 bases. After removal of 5 bases from V and 5 bases from J, the junction contained 10 bases not matched to a gene. The V gene's germline CDR1 is SEHNR and CDR2 FQNEAQ (reference sequence). The CDR3 sequence is 16 residues long. CDR3 in amino acids: CASSPSRDRGEETQYF. The CDR3, as DNA: TGTGCCAGCAGCCCCTCCCGGGACAGGGGGGAGGAGACCCAGTACTTC.

There are a few counts of this clone. The gene calls are TRBV6-2 or TRBV6-3 and TRBJ2-7, with TRBD2 matching 8 bases. V shed 5 bases, J shed 3 bases, and the junction held 21 bases outside the gene matches. The CDR3 loop spans 19 amino acids. The germline V gene has CDR1 MNHEY and CDR2 SVGEGT. The CDR3 DNA is TGTGCCAGCAGTCTCGGGACTAGAGTATTAACAGGGACCTACTACGAGCAGTACTTC. Translating it yields CASSLGTRVLTGTYYEQYF.

The chain links TRBV18 to TRBJ1-2; 10 bases align to TRBD1. V shed 4 bases and J 2 bases; nucleotides not matched to a gene: 13. Germline loops: CDR1 KGHSH, CDR2 LQKENI. The CDR3 covers 18 residues. CDR3 bases: TGTGCCAGCTCACAACGTTATGGGGACAGGGGCATCAACTATGGCTACACCTTC. The encoded protein is CASSQRYGDRGINYGYTF.

This clone was seen a handful of times. The chain carries TRBV28 and TRBJ2-3; 16 bases align to TRBD2. The CDR3 covers 18 residues. The V and J ends lost 5 bases and 3 bases, in that order; junction bases with no gene match: 8. Germline CDR1 reads MDHEN; CDR2 reads SYDVKM. In nucleotides, the CDR3 is TGTGCCAGCAGTCTTAAACCGGGACTAGCGGGAGGGACAGATACGCAGTATTTT. Translated, it gives CASSLKPGLAGGTDTQYF.

The V call is TRBV28, the J call TRBJ1-2; D gene uncertain. Germline values: CDR1 MDHEN, CDR2 SYDVKM. The CDR3 length is 13 residues. The ends were cut back, 7 bases at V and 0 bases at J, with 9 bases in the middle. The CDR3 bases are TGTGCCAGCATTCCCCAGACTAACTATGGCTACACCTTC. Translated, it gives CASIPQTNYGYTF.

V gene TRBV9 combines with J gene TRBJ2-1; D remains ambiguous. CDR1 and CDR2 from the germline V gene are SGDLS and YYNGEE. V lost 0 bases and J lost 8, with 9 bases in between. The CDR3 is 13 amino acids. The DNA of the CDR3 is TGTGCCAGCAGCGTAGGTAGCCAGTATGAGCAGTTCTTC. This sequence encodes CASSVGSQYEQFF.

The chain combines TRBV6-5 with TRBJ2-7; D unresolved. The V end was cut by 0 bases, the J end by 3 bases, with 12 bases between. Looked up from germline, CDR1 is MNHEY and CDR2 is SVGAGI. The length of the CDR3 is 15 residues. The CDR3 region has the DNA TGTGCCAGCAGTTACTCGGTAGTCCTCAACTACGAGCAGTACTTC. Protein: CASSYSVVLNYEQYF.

The chain recombines TRBV5-1 with TRBJ2-1, with 14 positions matching TRBD2. The V and J ends lost 0 bases and 11 bases, in that order; junction bases with no gene match: 4. Per the germline V gene, CDR1 is SGHRS and CDR2 is YFSETQ. This CDR3 has 15 amino acids. As DNA, the CDR3 is TGCGCCAGCAGCTTGGGTGGACTAGCGGGAGGTAAGCAGTTCTTC. As protein: CASSLGGLAGGKQFF.

The chain carries TRBV27 and TRBJ1-2; D may be TRBD1 (5 bases). Trimming pared 11 bases from V and 6 bases from J, leaving 19 bases between. Germline V gene data show CDR1 as MNHEY and CDR2 as SMNVEV (reference sequence). This CDR3 comprises 13 residues. Written as DNA, the CDR3 is TGTGCCCCCGCTGGCAGGGCAGGGAATGGCTACACCTTC. Protein: CAPAGRAGNGYTF.

This rearrangement joins TRBV4-2 to TRBJ1-2; the match to TRBD1 covers 7 bases. V was clipped by 7 bases and J by 4 bases; unmatched bases: 12. The CDR3 has 15 amino acids. CDR1 LGHNA and CDR2 YNFKEQ come from the germline V gene. Here the CDR3 reads CASTPTGVPTYGYTF. The CDR3 DNA follows: TGTGCCAGCACCCCAACAGGGGTTCCGACCTATGGCTACACCTTC.

The chain carries TRBV28 and TRBJ2-7; TRBD2 aligns across 16 bases. Germline CDR1 and CDR2: MDHEN and SYDVKM. J lost 4 bases, V lost 2 bases, and 11 bases had no gene match. The CDR3 spans 19 residues. The chain's CDR3 is CASSLVGLAGGPLNYEQYF. Here the CDR3 DNA reads TGTGCCAGCAGTTTAGTGGGACTAGCGGGAGGGCCTCTTAATTACGAGCAGTACTTC.

The J gene is TRBJ1-1, the V gene TRBV11-1, with D tentatively TRBD1 (5 bases). V was trimmed by 0 bases and J by 7 bases, leaving 9 bases between them. From germline, CDR1 is SGHAT and CDR2 FQDESV (reference sequence). The CDR3 has 13 amino acids. This CDR3 reads CASSLALGGEAFF. The CDR3, as DNA: TGTGCCAGCAGCTTAGCGCTGGGGGGTGAAGCTTTCTTT.

The table lists this clone with a count of one. The chain carries TRBV28 and TRBJ1-2; perhaps TRBD1 as D (6 bases). Germline V gene data show CDR1 as MDHEN and CDR2 as SYDVKM. The CDR3 has 15 residues. Trimming pared 7 bases from V and 6 bases from J, leaving 21 bases between. CDR3 region: CASNTAQGRVHGYTF. CDR3 bases: TGTGCCAGCAACACTGCACAGGGAAGGGTGCATGGCTACACCTTC.

The chain employs TRBV4-2 and TRBJ1-1; a possible D gene is TRBD1 (6 bases). The germline V gene has CDR1 LGHNA and CDR2 YNFKEQ. This CDR3 region has 15 residues. With 4 bases removed from V and 4 bases from J, the gap between germline ends came to 16 bases. The CDR3 DNA reads as TGTGCCAGCAGCCCCGGCGACAGGACCCGCACTGAAGCTTTCTTT. Translation: CASSPGDRTRTEAFF.

CDR3: CASSQVAGSAEKLFF. DNA for the CDR3: TGTGCCAGCAGCCAAGTAGCGGGCTCGGCCGAAAAACTGTTTTTT. The chain uses TRBV4-2 and TRBJ1-4; no clear D gene. The germline V gene has CDR1 LGHNA and CDR2 YNFKEQ. This CDR3 has 15 residues. The V gene lost 1 base and the J gene lost 8 bases, with 14 bases spanning the gap.

The V gene is TRBV28, the J gene TRBJ2-4; 13 bases fit TRBD2. This CDR3 is 18 amino acids long. CDR1 MDHEN and CDR2 SYDVKM come from the germline V gene. J lost 0 bases, V lost 6 bases, and 8 bases had no gene match. CDR3: CASSRLAGGQGAKNIQYF. The CDR3 nucleotides read TGTGCCAGCAGCCGACTAGCGGGAGGCCAGGGAGCCAAAAACATTCAGTACTTC. Using reference TRBV28 and TRBJ2-4 for the parts outside the CDR3, the full variable domain is DVKVTQSSRYLVKRTGEKVFLECVQDMDHENMFWYRQDPGLGLRLIYFSYDVKMKEKGDIPEGYSVSREKKERFSLILESASTNQTSMYLCASSRLAGGQGAKNIQYFGAGTRLSVL.

This sequence joins TRBV6-5 and TRBJ1-2; 8 bases agree with TRBD1. CDR1 is MNHEY and CDR2 is SVGAGI in the germline V gene. V shed 6 bases, J shed 6 bases, and the junction held 6 bases outside the gene matches. The CDR3 totals 13 residues. The DNA for the CDR3 is TGTGCCAGCAGCCTGGACAGGGTGGATGGCTACACCTTC. This encodes CASSLDRVDGYTF.